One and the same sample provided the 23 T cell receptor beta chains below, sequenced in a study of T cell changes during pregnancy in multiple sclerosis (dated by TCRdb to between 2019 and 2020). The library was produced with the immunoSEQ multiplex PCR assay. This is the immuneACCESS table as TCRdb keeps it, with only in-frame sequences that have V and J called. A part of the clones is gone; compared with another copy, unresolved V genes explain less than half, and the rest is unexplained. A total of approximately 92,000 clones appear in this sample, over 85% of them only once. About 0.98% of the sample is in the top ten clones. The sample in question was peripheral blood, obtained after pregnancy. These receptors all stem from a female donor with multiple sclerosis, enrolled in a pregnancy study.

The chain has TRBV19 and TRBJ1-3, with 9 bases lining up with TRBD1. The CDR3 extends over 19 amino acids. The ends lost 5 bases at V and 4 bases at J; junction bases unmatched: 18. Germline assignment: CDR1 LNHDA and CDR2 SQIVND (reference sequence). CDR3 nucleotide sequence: TGTGCCAGTAGTGGCAAGGGACAGGGTCGATCCCCCTTCGGAAACACCATATATTTT. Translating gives CASSGKGQGRSPFGNTIYF. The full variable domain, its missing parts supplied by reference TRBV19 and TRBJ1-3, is DGGITQSPKYLFRKEGQNVTLSCEQNLNHDAMYWYRQDPGQGLRLIYYSQIVNDFQKGDIAEGYSVSREKKESFPLTVTSAQKNPTAFYLCASSGKGQGRSPFGNTIYFGEGSWLTVV.

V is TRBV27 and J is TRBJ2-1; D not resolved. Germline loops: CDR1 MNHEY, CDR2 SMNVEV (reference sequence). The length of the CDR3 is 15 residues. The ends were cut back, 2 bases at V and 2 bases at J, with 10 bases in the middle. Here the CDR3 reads CASSLVGTPYNEQFF. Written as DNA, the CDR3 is TGTGCCAGCAGTTTAGTGGGCACCCCCTACAATGAGCAGTTCTTC.

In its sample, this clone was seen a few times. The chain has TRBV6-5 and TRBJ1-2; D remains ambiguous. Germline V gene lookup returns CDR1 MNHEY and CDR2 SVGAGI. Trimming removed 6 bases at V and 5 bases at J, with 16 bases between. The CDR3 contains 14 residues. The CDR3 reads CASRERGKGYGYTF. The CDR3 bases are TGTGCCAGCAGGGAAAGAGGAAAAGGATATGGCTACACCTTC.

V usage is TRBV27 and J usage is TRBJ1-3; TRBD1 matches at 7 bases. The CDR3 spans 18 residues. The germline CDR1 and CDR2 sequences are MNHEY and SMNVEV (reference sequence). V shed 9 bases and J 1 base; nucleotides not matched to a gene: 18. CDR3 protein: CASWGGIGGQPSGNTIYF. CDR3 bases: TGTGCCAGTTGGGGCGGAATCGGGGGACAGCCGTCTGGAAACACCATATATTTT.

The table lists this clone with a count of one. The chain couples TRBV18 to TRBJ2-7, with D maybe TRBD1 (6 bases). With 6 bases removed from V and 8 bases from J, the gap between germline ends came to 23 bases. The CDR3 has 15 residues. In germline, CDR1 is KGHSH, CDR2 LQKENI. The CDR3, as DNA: TGTGCCAGCTCGTCCACAGGGCCCCCCGCTACGCAGCAGTACTTC. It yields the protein CASSSTGPPATQQYF.

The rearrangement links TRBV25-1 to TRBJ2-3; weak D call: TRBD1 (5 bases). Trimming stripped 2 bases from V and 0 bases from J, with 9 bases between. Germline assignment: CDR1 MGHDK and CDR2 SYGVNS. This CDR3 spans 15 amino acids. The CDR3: CASSEGRASTDTQYF. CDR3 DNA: TGTGCCAGCAGTGAAGGCAGGGCCAGCACAGATACGCAGTATTTT. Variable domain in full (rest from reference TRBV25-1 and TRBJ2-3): EADIYQTPRYLVIGTGKKITLECSQTMGHDKMYWYQQDPGMELHLIHYSYGVNSTEKGDLSSESTVSRIRTEHFPLTLESARPSHTSQYLCASSEGRASTDTQYFGPGTRLTVL.

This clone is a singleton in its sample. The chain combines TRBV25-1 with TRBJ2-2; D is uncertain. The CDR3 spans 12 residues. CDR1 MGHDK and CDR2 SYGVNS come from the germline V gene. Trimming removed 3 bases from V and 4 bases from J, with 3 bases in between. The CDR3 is CASSDLTGELFF. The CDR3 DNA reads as TGTGCCAGCAGTGACCTCACCGGGGAGCTGTTTTTT.

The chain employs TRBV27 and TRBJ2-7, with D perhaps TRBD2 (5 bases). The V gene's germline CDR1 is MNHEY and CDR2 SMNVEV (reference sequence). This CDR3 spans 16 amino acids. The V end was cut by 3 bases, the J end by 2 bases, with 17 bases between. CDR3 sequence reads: CASSLLAGSLPYEQYF. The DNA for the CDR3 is TGTGCCAGCAGTTTGCTGGCGGGTAGTCTCCCCTACGAGCAGTACTTC.

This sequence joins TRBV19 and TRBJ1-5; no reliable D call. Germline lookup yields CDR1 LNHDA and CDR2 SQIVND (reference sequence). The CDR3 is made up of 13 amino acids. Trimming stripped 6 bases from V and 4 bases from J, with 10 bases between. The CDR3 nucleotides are TGTGCCAGTAGCCTGACGGGGAATCAGCCCCAGCATTTT. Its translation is CASSLTGNQPQHF.

The CDR3 region has the DNA TGTGCCAGCAGCTTGGCTGGCAGGGGGCCTGGCTACACCTTC. It specifies CASSLAGRGPGYTF. V usage is TRBV5-4 and J usage is TRBJ1-2, with 8 bases aligning to TRBD1. J lost 7 bases, V lost 0 bases, and 5 bases had no gene match. The CDR3 runs to 14 residues. Germline V gene lookup returns CDR1 SGHNT and CDR2 YYREEE (reference sequence).

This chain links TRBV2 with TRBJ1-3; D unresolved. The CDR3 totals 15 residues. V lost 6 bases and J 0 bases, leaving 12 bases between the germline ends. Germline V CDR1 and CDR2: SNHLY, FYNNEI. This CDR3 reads CASRRELGSGNTIYF. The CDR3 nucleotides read TGTGCCAGCAGGAGGGAATTAGGCTCTGGAAACACCATATATTTT.

The CDR3 region has the DNA TGTGCCAGCAGCGGGACTAGCGGGATTTGGCAGTTCTTC. Amino acid sequence: CASSGTSGIWQFF. The chain links TRBV5-6 to TRBJ2-1; 13 bases map to TRBD2. CDR1 is SGHDT, CDR2 YYEEEE, per germline. The CDR3 is 13 residues long. With V trimmed by 4 bases and J by 12 bases, 4 bases remained unmatched.

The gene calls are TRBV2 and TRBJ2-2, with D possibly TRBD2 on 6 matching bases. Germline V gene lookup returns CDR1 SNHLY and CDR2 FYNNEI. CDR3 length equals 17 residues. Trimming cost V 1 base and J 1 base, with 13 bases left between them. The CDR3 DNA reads TGTGCCAGCAGTGAAGAATGGGTTAGCGGGAACACCGGGGAGCTGTTTTTT. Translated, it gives CASSEEWVSGNTGELFF.

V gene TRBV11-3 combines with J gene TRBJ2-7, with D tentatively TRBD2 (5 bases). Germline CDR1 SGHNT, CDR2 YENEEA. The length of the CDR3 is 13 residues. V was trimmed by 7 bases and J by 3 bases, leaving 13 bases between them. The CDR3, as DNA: TGTGCCAGCACCGTGACGGGGTGCTACGAGCAGTACTTC. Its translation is CASTVTGCYEQYF.

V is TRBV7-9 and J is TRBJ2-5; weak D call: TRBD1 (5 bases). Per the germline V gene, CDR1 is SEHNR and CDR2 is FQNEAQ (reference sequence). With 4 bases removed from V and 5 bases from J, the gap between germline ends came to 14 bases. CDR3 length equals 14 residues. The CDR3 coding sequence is TGTGCCAGCAGCTCACCAGGGATTCGGGAGACCCAGTACTTC. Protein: CASSSPGIRETQYF.

The CDR3 DNA follows: TGTGCCAGCAGCAGACAGGGGAGCACCTACGAGCAGTACTTC. It specifies CASSRQGSTYEQYF. The rearrangement joins TRBV2 to TRBJ2-7; the match to TRBD1 covers 8 bases. In germline, CDR1 is SNHLY, CDR2 FYNNEI. V lost 6 bases and J lost 2; bases outside the gene matches: 6. This CDR3 has 14 amino acids.

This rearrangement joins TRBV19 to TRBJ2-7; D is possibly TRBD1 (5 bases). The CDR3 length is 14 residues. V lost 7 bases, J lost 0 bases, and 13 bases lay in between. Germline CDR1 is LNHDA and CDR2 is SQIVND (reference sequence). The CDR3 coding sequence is TGTGCCAGTAAACATCGACAGAGCTCCTACGAGCAGTACTTC. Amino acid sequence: CASKHRQSSYEQYF.

Here the CDR3 reads CASRRPGGASYEQYF. The CDR3 DNA reads as TGTGCCAGCAGAAGACCCGGGGGAGCCTCCTACGAGCAGTACTTC. The chain carries TRBV6-1 and TRBJ2-7, with a weak D call TRBD2 (6 bases). Looked up from germline, CDR1 is MNHNS and CDR2 is SASEGT. Between the trimmed V and J ends, which lost 6 bases and 0 bases, there was a span of 15 bases. This CDR3 comprises 15 residues.

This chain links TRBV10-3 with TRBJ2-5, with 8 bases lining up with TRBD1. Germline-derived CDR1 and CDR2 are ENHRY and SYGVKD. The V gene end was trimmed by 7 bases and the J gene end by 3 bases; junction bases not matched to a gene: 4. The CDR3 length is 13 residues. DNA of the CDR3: TGTGCCATCACCCCGGACAGGGAAGAGACCCAGTACTTC. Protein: CAITPDREETQYF.

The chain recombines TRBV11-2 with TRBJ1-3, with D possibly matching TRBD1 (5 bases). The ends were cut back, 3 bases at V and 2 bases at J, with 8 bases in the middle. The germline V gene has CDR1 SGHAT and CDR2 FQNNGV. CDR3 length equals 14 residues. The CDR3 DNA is TGTGCCAGCAGCTTGGTAGGGGCTGGAAACACCATATATTTT. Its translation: CASSLVGAGNTIYF.

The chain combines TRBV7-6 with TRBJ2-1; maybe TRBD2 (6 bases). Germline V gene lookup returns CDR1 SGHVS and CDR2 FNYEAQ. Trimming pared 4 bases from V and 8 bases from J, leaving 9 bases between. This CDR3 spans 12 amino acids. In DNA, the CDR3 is TGTGCCAGCAGCTCGGGGGACGATGAGCAGTTCTTC. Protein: CASSSGDDEQFF.

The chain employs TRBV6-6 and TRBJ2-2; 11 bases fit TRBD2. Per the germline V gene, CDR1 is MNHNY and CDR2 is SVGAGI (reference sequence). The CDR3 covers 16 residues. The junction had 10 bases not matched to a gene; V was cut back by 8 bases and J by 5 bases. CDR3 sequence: CASATLAGDGTGELFF. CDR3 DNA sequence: TGTGCCAGCGCAACACTAGCGGGAGATGGAACCGGGGAGCTGTTTTTT.

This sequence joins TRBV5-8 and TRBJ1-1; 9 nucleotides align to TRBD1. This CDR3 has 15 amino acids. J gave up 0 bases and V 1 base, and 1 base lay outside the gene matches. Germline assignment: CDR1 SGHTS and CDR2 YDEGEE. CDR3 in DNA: TGTGCCAGCAGCTTGCACAGGGGGCTGAACACTGAAGCTTTCTTT. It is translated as CASSLHRGLNTEAFF.